This T cell receptor beta chain is drawn from a study of blood T cell repertoires in COVID-19. Study as a whole: Donors in the United States, Italy and Spain gave samples during acute or convalescent COVID-19. PBMCs, B-cell-depleted T cells, or T cells provided the cDNA or gDNA that made up the material.

Trimming removed 6 bases from V and 8 bases from J, with 19 bases in between. The CDR3 runs 15 residues. Per germline, CDR1 KGHSH and CDR2 LQKENI. Per the study methods: Reference gene primers were amplified, and this amplification served to estimate nucleated cell counts. The protocol was immunoSEQ multiplex PCR, while the TCRdb copy is restricted to in-frame clones and leaves out a portion. The V and J calls and clone size come from that table; D and trimming were worked out from the DNA. The sample shows 100,000 to 140,000 clones, 89% of them seen only once. This clone was seen a single time. The sequence derives from a man aged 35-49 years with active or convalescent COVID-19. This chain connects TRBV18 to TRBJ1-4, with D perhaps matching TRBD1 (6 bases). The sequencing sample was made of peripheral blood. The CDR3 loop reads CASSPGGSGGEKLFF. The CDR3 DNA sequence: TGTGCCAGCTCGCCTGGGGGCTCCGGTGGGGAAAAACTGTTTTTT.